A selection of T cell receptor beta chains follows, all from one sample in a study of chemoradiotherapy in HPV16-positive cancers. Data came from immunoSEQ multiplex PCR; TCRdb stores just in-frame clones and leaves some out. Of 9,000 to 15,000 clones listed, 60% to 85% were seen once; the top ten hold 6% to 8.5%. This material was acquired from a patient who underwent chemoradiotherapy. These receptors were collected from a human donor with HPV-associated anogenital cancer. The CDR3 runs from the conserved cysteine through the conserved F or W. The order of the fields is clone size, D gene, J gene, V gene, CDR3 protein, CDR3 DNA. The D gene is left open where the match is weak. Where a row states a size, it is once, few, many or the class of an expanded clone; other rows omit it.

clone_size: NA
d_call: NA
j_call: TRBJ1-1
v_call: TRBV6-6
cdr3_aa: CASSYDGANEAFF
cdr3_nt: TGTGCCAGCAGTTATGACGGAGCTAATGAAGCTTTCTTT

clone_size: NA
d_call: NA
j_call: TRBJ2-7
v_call: TRBV6-6
cdr3_aa: CASSYSRLNEQYF
cdr3_nt: TGTGCCAGCAGTTACTCGAGACTAAACGAGCAGTACTTC

clone_size: NA
d_call: NA
j_call: TRBJ2-7
v_call: TRBV15
cdr3_aa: CATSRDRGTYEQYF
cdr3_nt: TGTGCCACCAGCAGAGACAGGGGAACCTACGAGCAGTACTTC

clone_size: NA
d_call: TRBD2
j_call: TRBJ2-3
v_call: TRBV4-2
cdr3_aa: CASSQGSSGSGDTQYF
cdr3_nt: TGTGCCAGCAGCCAAGGGAGTAGCGGGAGTGGTGATACGCAGTATTTT

clone_size: NA
d_call: NA
j_call: TRBJ2-1
v_call: TRBV19
cdr3_aa: CASRRLAEYNEQFF
cdr3_nt: TGTGCCAGTAGACGTCTAGCTGAGTACAATGAGCAGTTCTTC

clone_size: few
d_call: TRBD2
j_call: TRBJ2-2
v_call: TRBV15
cdr3_aa: CATSSVIAGGTGELFF
cdr3_nt: TGTGCCACCAGCAGCGTCATTGCGGGAGGTACCGGGGAGCTGTTTTTT

clone_size: few
d_call: NA
j_call: TRBJ1-1
v_call: TRBV21-1
cdr3_aa: CASRGRAQNTEAFF
cdr3_nt: TGTGCCAGCAGGGGACGGGCCCAGAACACTGAAGCTTTCTTT

clone_size: few
d_call: NA
j_call: TRBJ1-2
v_call: TRBV18
cdr3_aa: CASSPDSNYGYTF
cdr3_nt: TGTGCCAGCTCACCAGACAGTAACTATGGCTACACCTTC

clone_size: NA
d_call: NA
j_call: TRBJ1-1
v_call: TRBV20-1
cdr3_aa: CSARGGTEAFF
cdr3_nt: TGCAGTGCCAGAGGGGGAACTGAAGCTTTCTTT

clone_size: NA
d_call: NA
j_call: TRBJ2-7
v_call: TRBV4-3
cdr3_aa: CASSQDLKGSYEQYF
cdr3_nt: TGCGCCAGCAGCCAAGATCTTAAGGGGTCCTACGAGCAGTACTTC

clone_size: NA
d_call: NA
j_call: TRBJ1-4
v_call: TRBV10-3
cdr3_aa: CATRGSTNEKLFF
cdr3_nt: TGTGCCACCCGGGGGTCAACTAATGAAAAACTGTTTTTT

clone_size: few
d_call: NA
j_call: TRBJ2-7
v_call: TRBV27
cdr3_aa: CASTLQRYEQYF
cdr3_nt: TGTGCCAGCACCCTTCAGCGATACGAGCAGTACTTC

clone_size: NA
d_call: NA
j_call: TRBJ2-2
v_call: TRBV7-3
cdr3_aa: CASSLTAGELFF
cdr3_nt: TGTGCCAGCAGCTTAACGGCCGGGGAGCTGTTTTTT

clone_size: NA
d_call: NA
j_call: TRBJ2-1
v_call: TRBV5-1
cdr3_aa: CASSSWARGGNEQFF
cdr3_nt: TGCGCCAGCAGCTCATGGGCCAGGGGAGGCAATGAGCAGTTCTTC

clone_size: NA
d_call: TRBD2
j_call: TRBJ2-3
v_call: TRBV6-4
cdr3_aa: CASSELAGSTDTQYF
cdr3_nt: TGTGCCAGCAGTGAACTAGCGGGCAGCACAGATACGCAGTATTTT

clone_size: NA
d_call: NA
j_call: TRBJ1-5
v_call: TRBV19
cdr3_aa: CASRGLAQYQPQHF
cdr3_nt: TGTGCCAGTAGGGGACTGGCCCAATATCAGCCCCAGCATTTT

clone_size: NA
d_call: TRBD2
j_call: TRBJ2-7
v_call: TRBV18
cdr3_aa: CASSLKSGDYEQYF
cdr3_nt: TGTGCCAGCTCCTTGAAAAGCGGGGATTACGAGCAGTACTTC

clone_size: NA
d_call: NA
j_call: TRBJ1-5
v_call: TRBV18
cdr3_aa: CASSPQGGANSNQPQHF
cdr3_nt: TGTGCCAGCTCACCACAGGGTGGGGCGAATAGCAATCAGCCCCAGCATTTT

clone_size: NA
d_call: NA
j_call: TRBJ1-1
v_call: TRBV4-2
cdr3_aa: CASSLQENTEAFF
cdr3_nt: TGTGCCAGCAGCCTACAGGAGAACACTGAAGCTTTCTTT

clone_size: NA
d_call: TRBD1
j_call: TRBJ1-5
v_call: TRBV6-1
cdr3_aa: CASSAYRGNQPQHF
cdr3_nt: TGTGCCAGCAGTGCATACAGGGGGAATCAGCCCCAGCATTTT

clone_size: NA
d_call: NA
j_call: TRBJ2-3
v_call: TRBV7-9
cdr3_aa: CASSSQRAQGSTQYF
cdr3_nt: TGTGCCAGCAGCTCACAGAGGGCCCAGGGCAGTACGCAGTATTTT

clone_size: NA
d_call: TRBD1
j_call: TRBJ2-1
v_call: TRBV29-1
cdr3_aa: CSVDSRRQGNEQFF
cdr3_nt: TGCAGCGTTGATTCTAGGAGACAGGGCAATGAGCAGTTCTTC

clone_size: NA
d_call: TRBD1
j_call: TRBJ1-2
v_call: TRBV28
cdr3_aa: CASSSVGTAINYGYTF
cdr3_nt: TGTGCCAGCAGTTCTGTCGGGACAGCGATAAACTATGGCTACACCTTC

clone_size: few
d_call: NA
j_call: TRBJ1-1
v_call: TRBV28
cdr3_aa: CASSPYPMNTEAFF
cdr3_nt: TGTGCCAGCAGCCCCTATCCGATGAACACTGAAGCTTTCTTT

clone_size: once
d_call: NA
j_call: TRBJ2-5
v_call: TRBV4-3
cdr3_aa: CASSQGNQGRETQYF
cdr3_nt: TGCGCCAGCAGCCAAGGGAACCAGGGGAGGGAGACCCAGTACTTC

clone_size: NA
d_call: TRBD2
j_call: TRBJ2-3
v_call: TRBV4-1
cdr3_aa: CASSQVSSGSETDTQYF
cdr3_nt: TGCGCCAGCAGCCAAGTATCTAGCGGGAGTGAGACAGATACGCAGTATTTT

clone_size: once
d_call: TRBD2
j_call: TRBJ2-1
v_call: TRBV4-3
cdr3_aa: CASSQARAGGVEQFF
cdr3_nt: TGCGCCAGCAGCCAAGCCCGGGCTGGGGGGGTTGAGCAGTTCTTC

clone_size: NA
d_call: NA
j_call: TRBJ2-5
v_call: TRBV7-9
cdr3_aa: CASSHTTGRDETQYF
cdr3_nt: TGTGCCAGCAGCCATACAACTGGGCGGGACGAGACCCAGTACTTC

clone_size: NA
d_call: NA
j_call: TRBJ1-2
v_call: TRBV6-5
cdr3_aa: CASSYDSQGYGYTF
cdr3_nt: TGTGCCAGCAGTTACGACAGTCAGGGCTATGGCTACACCTTC

clone_size: NA
d_call: NA
j_call: TRBJ2-7
v_call: TRBV9
cdr3_aa: CASSVAASSYEQYF
cdr3_nt: TGTGCCAGCAGCGTAGCGGCGAGCTCCTACGAGCAGTACTTC

clone_size: once
d_call: TRBD1
j_call: TRBJ2-3
v_call: TRBV9
cdr3_aa: CASSITGGWTDTQYF
cdr3_nt: TGTGCCAGCAGCATAACAGGGGGCTGGACAGATACGCAGTATTTT

clone_size: NA
d_call: NA
j_call: TRBJ2-1
v_call: TRBV19
cdr3_aa: CASSIFGTAVNEQFF
cdr3_nt: TGTGCCAGTAGTATTTTCGGGACTGCCGTCAATGAGCAGTTCTTC

clone_size: NA
d_call: TRBD2
j_call: TRBJ2-3
v_call: TRBV5-1
cdr3_aa: CASSLAPLATSTDTQYF
cdr3_nt: TGCGCCAGCAGCTTGGCCCCACTAGCGACCAGCACAGATACGCAGTATTTT

clone_size: NA
d_call: NA
j_call: TRBJ1-2
v_call: TRBV9
cdr3_aa: CATGRGGKANYGYTF
cdr3_nt: TGTGCCACAGGAAGGGGGGGGAAAGCTAACTATGGCTACACCTTC

clone_size: NA
d_call: NA
j_call: TRBJ2-2
v_call: TRBV6-6
cdr3_aa: CASSPRRPGELFF
cdr3_nt: TGTGCCAGCAGCCCCCGCCGGCCCGGGGAGCTGTTTTTT

clone_size: few
d_call: NA
j_call: TRBJ1-1
v_call: TRBV4-1
cdr3_aa: CASSQEGFRAVTTEAFF
cdr3_nt: TGCGCCAGCAGCCAAGAAGGTTTTCGGGCAGTTACCACTGAAGCTTTCTTT

clone_size: once
d_call: NA
j_call: TRBJ2-5
v_call: TRBV6-6
cdr3_aa: CASRRAVETQYF
cdr3_nt: TGTGCCAGCCGGAGGGCCGTGGAGACCCAGTACTTC

clone_size: NA
d_call: NA
j_call: TRBJ2-7
v_call: TRBV5-6
cdr3_aa: CASSTTGSPSYEQYF
cdr3_nt: TGTGCCAGCAGCACTACAGGCTCTCCATCATACGAGCAGTACTTC

clone_size: NA
d_call: NA
j_call: TRBJ2-5
v_call: TRBV6-5
cdr3_aa: CASARDQGAETQYF
cdr3_nt: TGTGCCAGCGCTAGGGACCAGGGTGCAGAGACCCAGTACTTC

clone_size: NA
d_call: TRBD2
j_call: TRBJ2-1
v_call: TRBV2
cdr3_aa: CASGGSSYNEQFF
cdr3_nt: TGTGCCTCTGGCGGGAGCTCCTACAATGAGCAGTTCTTC

clone_size: NA
d_call: NA
j_call: TRBJ2-3
v_call: TRBV10-1
cdr3_aa: CASSDDRQSTDTQYF
cdr3_nt: TGCGCCAGCAGTGATGACAGACAGAGCACAGATACGCAGTATTTT

clone_size: NA
d_call: NA
j_call: TRBJ2-7
v_call: TRBV30
cdr3_aa: CAWSVLGTYEQYF
cdr3_nt: TGTGCCTGGAGTGTATTAGGAACCTACGAGCAGTACTTC

clone_size: NA
d_call: NA
j_call: TRBJ1-2
v_call: TRBV6-5
cdr3_aa: CASSYSAWTNYGYTF
cdr3_nt: TGTGCCAGCAGTTACTCGGCGTGGACTAACTATGGCTACACCTTC

clone_size: NA
d_call: NA
j_call: TRBJ1-2
v_call: TRBV6-1
cdr3_aa: CASSESVYGYTF
cdr3_nt: TGTGCCAGCAGTGAATCTGTCTATGGCTACACCTTC

clone_size: NA
d_call: NA
j_call: TRBJ1-5
v_call: TRBV27
cdr3_aa: CASSLMGVNQPQHF
cdr3_nt: TGTGCCAGCAGTTTGATGGGGGTAAATCAGCCCCAGCATTTT